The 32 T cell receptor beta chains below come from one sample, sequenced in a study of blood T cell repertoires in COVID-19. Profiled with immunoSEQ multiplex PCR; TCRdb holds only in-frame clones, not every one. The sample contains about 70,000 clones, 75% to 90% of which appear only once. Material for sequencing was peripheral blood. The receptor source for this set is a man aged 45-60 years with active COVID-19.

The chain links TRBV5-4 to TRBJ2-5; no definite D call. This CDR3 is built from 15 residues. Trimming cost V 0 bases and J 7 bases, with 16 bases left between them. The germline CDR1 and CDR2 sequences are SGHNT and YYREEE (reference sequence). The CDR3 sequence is CASSLVQTPSGTQYF. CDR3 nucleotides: TGTGCCAGCAGCTTGGTCCAGACGCCATCAGGGACCCAGTACTTC. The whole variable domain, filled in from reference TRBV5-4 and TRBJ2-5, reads ETGVTQSPTHLIKTRGQQVTLRCSSQSGHNTVSWYQQALGQGPQFIFQYYREEENGRGNFPPRFSGLQFPNYSSELNVNALELDDSALYLCASSLVQTPSGTQYFGPGTRLLVL.

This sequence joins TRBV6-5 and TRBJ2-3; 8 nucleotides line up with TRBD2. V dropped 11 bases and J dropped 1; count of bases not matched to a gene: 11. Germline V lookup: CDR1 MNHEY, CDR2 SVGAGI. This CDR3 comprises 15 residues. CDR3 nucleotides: TGTGCCTCCCAAGGGGCGGGAGGACGCACAGATACGCAGTATTTT. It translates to CASQGAGGRTDTQYF.

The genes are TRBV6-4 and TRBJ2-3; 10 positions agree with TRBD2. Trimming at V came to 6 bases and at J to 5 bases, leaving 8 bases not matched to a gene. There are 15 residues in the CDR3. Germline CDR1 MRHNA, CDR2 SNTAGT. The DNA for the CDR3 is TGTGCCAGCAGCCGAGCGGGAGGGCCGAAAGATACGCAGTATTTT. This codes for CASSRAGGPKDTQYF.

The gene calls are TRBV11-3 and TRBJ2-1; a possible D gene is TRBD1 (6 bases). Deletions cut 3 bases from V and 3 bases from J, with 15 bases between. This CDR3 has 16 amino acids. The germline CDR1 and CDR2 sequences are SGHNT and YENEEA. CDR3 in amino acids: CASSLSGQGNYNEQFF. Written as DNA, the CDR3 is TGTGCCAGCAGCTTGTCCGGCCAGGGGAACTACAATGAGCAGTTCTTC.

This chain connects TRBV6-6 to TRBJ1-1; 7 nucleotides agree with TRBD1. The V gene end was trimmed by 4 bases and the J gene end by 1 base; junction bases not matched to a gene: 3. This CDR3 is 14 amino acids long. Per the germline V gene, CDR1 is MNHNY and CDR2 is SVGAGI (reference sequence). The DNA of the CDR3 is TGTGCCAGCAGTTTTAGGGGGCAGAACACTGAAGCTTTCTTT. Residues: CASSFRGQNTEAFF.

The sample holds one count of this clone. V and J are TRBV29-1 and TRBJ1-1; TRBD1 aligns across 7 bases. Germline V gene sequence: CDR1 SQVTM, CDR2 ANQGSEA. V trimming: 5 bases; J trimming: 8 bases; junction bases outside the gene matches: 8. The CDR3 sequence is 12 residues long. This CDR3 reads CSVRGGTAEAFF. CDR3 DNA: TGCAGCGTTAGAGGGGGCACCGCAGAAGCTTTCTTT.

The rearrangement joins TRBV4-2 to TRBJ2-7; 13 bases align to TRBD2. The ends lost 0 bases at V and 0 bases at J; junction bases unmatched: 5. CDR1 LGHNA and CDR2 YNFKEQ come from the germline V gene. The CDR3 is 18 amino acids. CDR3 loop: CASSQEGLAGPLSYEQYF. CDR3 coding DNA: TGTGCCAGCAGCCAAGAGGGACTAGCGGGACCCCTCTCCTACGAGCAGTACTTC.

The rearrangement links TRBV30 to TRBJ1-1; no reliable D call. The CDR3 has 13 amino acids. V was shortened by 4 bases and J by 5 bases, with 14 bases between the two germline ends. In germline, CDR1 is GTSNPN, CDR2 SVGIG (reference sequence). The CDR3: CAWNEGVRTEAFF. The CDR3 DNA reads TGTGCCTGGAATGAGGGAGTGAGAACTGAAGCTTTCTTT.

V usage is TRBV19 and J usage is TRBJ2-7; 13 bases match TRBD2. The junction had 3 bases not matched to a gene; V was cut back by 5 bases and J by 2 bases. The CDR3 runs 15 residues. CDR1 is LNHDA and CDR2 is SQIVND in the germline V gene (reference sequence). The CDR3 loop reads CASSSGTSGAYEQYF. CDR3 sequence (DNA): TGTGCCAGTAGTTCCGGGACTAGCGGGGCCTACGAGCAGTACTTC.

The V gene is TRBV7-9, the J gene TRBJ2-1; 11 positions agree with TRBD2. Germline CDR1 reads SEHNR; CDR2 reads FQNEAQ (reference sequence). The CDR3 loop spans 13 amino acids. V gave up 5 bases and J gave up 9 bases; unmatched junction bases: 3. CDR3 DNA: TGTGCCAGCAGCCTGACTAGCGGGGTTGAGCAGTTCTTC. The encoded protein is CASSLTSGVEQFF.

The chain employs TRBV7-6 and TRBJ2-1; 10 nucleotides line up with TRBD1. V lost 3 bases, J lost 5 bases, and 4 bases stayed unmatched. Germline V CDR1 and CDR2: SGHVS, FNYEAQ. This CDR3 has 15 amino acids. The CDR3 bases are TGTGCCAGCAGCTTCGGGACAGGGGCTAACAATGAGCAGTTCTTC. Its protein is CASSFGTGANNEQFF.

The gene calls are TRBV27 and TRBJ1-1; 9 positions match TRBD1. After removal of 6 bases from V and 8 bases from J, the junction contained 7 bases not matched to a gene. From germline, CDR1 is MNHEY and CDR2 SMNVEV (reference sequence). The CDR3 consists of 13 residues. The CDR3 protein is CASSGYRGLEAFF. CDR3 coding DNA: TGTGCCAGCAGCGGATACAGGGGGCTGGAAGCTTTCTTT.

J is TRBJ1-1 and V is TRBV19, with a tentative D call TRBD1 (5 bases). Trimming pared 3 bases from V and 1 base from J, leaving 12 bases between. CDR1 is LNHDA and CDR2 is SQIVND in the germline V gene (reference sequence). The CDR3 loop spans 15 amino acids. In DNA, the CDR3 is TGTGCCAGTAGTATCGGAGGGGCATGGAACACTGAAGCTTTCTTT. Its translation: CASSIGGAWNTEAFF. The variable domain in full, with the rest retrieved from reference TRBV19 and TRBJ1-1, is DGGITQSPKYLFRKEGQNVTLSCEQNLNHDAMYWYRQDPGQGLRLIYYSQIVNDFQKGDIAEGYSVSREKKESFPLTVTSAQKNPTAFYLCASSIGGAWNTEAFFGQGTRLTVV.

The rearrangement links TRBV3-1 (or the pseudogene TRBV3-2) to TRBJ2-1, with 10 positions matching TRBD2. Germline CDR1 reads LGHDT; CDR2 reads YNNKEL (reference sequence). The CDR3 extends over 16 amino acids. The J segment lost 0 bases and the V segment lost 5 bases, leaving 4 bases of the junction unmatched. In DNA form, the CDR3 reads TGTGCCAGCAGCAAGGGACTAGCGAGCTCCTACAATGAGCAGTTCTTC. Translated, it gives CASSKGLASSYNEQFF.

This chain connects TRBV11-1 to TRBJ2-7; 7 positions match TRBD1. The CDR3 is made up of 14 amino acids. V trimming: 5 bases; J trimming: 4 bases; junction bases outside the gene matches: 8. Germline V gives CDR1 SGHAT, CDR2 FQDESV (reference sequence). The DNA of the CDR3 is TGTGCCAGCAGCCCTCGGACAGGTCGGTACGAGCAGTACTTC. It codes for CASSPRTGRYEQYF.

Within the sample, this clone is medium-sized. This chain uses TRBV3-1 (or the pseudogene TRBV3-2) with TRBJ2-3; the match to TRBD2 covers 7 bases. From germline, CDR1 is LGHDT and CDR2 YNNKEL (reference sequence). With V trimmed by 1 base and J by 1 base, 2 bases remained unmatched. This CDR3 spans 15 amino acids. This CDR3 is CASSQGGSGTDTQYF. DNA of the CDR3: TGTGCCAGCAGCCAAGGCGGGAGTGGCACAGATACGCAGTATTTT.

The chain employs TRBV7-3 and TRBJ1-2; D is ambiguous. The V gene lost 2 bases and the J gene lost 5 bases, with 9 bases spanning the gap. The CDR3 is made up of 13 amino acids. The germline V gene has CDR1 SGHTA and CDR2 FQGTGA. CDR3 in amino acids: CASSLGHEYGYTF. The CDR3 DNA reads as TGTGCCAGCAGCTTAGGGCACGAGTATGGCTACACCTTC.

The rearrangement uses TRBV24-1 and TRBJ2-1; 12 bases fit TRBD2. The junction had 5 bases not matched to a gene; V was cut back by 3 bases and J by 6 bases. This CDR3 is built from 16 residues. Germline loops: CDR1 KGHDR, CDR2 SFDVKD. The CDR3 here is CATSDPGLAGSNEQFF. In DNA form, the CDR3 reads TGTGCCACCAGTGATCCCGGACTAGCGGGATCCAATGAGCAGTTCTTC.

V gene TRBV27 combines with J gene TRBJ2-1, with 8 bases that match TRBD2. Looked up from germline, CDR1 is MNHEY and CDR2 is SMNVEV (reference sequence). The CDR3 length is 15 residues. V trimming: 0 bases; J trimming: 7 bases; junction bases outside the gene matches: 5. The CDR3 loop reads CASSLSDSGTNEQFF. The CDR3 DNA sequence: TGTGCCAGCAGTTTATCGGATAGCGGGACAAATGAGCAGTTCTTC.

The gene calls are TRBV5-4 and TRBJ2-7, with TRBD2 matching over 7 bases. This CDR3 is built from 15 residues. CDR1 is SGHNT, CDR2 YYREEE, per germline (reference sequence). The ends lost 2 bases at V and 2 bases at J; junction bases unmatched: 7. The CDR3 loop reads CASSFGASGPYEQYF. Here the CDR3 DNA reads TGTGCCAGCAGCTTCGGGGCTAGCGGCCCCTACGAGCAGTACTTC.

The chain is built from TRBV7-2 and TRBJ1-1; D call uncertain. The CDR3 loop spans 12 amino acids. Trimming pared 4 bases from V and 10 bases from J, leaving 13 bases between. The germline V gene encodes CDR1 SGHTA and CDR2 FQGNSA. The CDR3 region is CASSSLTQSAFF. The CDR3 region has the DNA TGTGCCAGCAGCTCGCTTACACAGTCAGCTTTCTTT.

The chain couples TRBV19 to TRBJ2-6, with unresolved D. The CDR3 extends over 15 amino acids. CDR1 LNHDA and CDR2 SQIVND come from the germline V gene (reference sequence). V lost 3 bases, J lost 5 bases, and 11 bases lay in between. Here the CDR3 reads CASSMADLWANVLTF. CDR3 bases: TGTGCCAGTAGTATGGCCGATCTCTGGGCCAACGTCCTGACTTTC. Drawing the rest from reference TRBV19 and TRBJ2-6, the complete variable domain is DGGITQSPKYLFRKEGQNVTLSCEQNLNHDAMYWYRQDPGQGLRLIYYSQIVNDFQKGDIAEGYSVSREKKESFPLTVTSAQKNPTAFYLCASSMADLWANVLTFGAGSRLTVL.

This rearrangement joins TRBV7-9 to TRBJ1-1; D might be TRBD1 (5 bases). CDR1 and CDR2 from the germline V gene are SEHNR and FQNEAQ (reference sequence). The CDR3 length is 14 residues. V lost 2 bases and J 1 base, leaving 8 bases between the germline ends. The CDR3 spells CASSLRGRNTEAFF. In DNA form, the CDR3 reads TGTGCCAGCAGCTTACGGGGGAGGAACACTGAAGCTTTCTTT.

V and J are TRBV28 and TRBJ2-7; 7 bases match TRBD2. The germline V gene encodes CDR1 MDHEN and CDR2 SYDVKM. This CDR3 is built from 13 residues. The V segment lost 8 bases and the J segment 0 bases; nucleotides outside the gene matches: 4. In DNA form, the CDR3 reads TGTGCCAGCTTGGGGGGGGTCTCCTACGAGCAGTACTTC. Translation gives CASLGGVSYEQYF. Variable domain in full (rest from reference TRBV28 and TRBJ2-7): DVKVTQSSRYLVKRTGEKVFLECVQDMDHENMFWYRQDPGLGLRLIYFSYDVKMKEKGDIPEGYSVSREKKERFSLILESASTNQTSMYLCASLGGVSYEQYFGPGTRLTVT.

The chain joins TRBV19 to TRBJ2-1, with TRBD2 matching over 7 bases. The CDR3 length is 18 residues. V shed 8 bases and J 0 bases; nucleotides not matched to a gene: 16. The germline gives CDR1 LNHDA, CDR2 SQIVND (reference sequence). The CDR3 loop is CASGKTGGRGGSYNEQFF. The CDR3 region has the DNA TGTGCCAGTGGGAAAACGGGCGGGAGAGGAGGCTCCTACAATGAGCAGTTCTTC.

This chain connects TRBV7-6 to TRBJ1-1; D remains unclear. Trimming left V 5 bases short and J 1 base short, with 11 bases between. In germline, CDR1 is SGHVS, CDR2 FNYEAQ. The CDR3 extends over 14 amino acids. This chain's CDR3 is CASSHGRGNTEAFF. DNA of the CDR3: TGTGCCAGCAGCCATGGGCGGGGGAACACTGAAGCTTTCTTT.

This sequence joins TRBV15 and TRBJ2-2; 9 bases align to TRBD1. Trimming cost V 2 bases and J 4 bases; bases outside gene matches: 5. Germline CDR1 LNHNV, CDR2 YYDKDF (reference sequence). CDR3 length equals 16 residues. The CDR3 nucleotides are TGTGCCACCAGCAGATCCGGGACAGGGAGCACCGGGGAGCTGTTTTTT. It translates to CATSRSGTGSTGELFF.

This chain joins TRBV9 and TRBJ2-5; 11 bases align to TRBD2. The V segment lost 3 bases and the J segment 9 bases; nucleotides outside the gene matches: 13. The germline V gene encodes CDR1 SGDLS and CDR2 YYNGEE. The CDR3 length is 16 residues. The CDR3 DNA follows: TGTGCCAGCAGCGCGGGACTAGCGGTAGACCTTACGGCCCAGTACTTC. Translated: CASSAGLAVDLTAQYF.

The CDR3 region is CASSLASSGAGEQYF. DNA of the CDR3: TGCGCCAGCAGCTTGGCCTCTAGCGGAGCGGGAGAGCAGTACTTC. The chain recombines TRBV5-1 with TRBJ2-7; TRBD2 matches 7 bases. The trim removed 0 bases at V and 7 bases at J, leaving 10 bases unmatched. Germline values: CDR1 SGHRS, CDR2 YFSETQ. CDR3 length: 15 residues.

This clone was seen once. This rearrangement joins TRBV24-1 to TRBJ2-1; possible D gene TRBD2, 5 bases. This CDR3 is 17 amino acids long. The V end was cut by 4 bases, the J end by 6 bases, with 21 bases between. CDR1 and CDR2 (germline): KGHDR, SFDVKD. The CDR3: CATSDHTWAERGNEQFF. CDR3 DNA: TGTGCCACCAGTGACCATACCTGGGCCGAACGGGGCAATGAGCAGTTCTTC.

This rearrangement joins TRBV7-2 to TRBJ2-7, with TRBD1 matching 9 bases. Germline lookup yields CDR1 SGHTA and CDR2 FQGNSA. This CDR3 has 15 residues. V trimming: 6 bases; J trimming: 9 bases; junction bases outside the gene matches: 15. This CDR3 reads CASSGMTGGKEGQYF. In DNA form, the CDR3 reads TGTGCCAGCAGTGGAATGACAGGGGGAAAGGAGGGGCAGTACTTC.

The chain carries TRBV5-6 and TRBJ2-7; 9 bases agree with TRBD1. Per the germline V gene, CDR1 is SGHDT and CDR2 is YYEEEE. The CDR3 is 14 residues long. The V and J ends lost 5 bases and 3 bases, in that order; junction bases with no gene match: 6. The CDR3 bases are TGTGCCAGCAGGGTGGACAGGGGCCACTACGAGCAGTACTTC. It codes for CASRVDRGHYEQYF.